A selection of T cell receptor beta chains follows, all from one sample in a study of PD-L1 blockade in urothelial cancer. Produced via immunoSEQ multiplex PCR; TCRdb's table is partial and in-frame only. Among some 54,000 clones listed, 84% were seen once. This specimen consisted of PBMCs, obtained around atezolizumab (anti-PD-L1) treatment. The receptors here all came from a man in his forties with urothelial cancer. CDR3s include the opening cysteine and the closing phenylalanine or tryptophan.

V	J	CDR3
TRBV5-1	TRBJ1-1	CASSAGGIESFALNTEAFF
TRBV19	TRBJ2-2	CASSNLYTGELFF
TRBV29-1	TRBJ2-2	CSVDTGNTGELFF
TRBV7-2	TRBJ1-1	CASSLQGGSREAFF
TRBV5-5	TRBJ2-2	CASSPTGGLNTGELFF
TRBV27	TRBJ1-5	CASSARDRNQPQHF
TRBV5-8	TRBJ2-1	CASSGAGADNYNEQFF
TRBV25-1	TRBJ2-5	CASARTSFETQYF
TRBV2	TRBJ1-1	CASSSVLNTEAFF
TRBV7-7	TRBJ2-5	CASSPGLAGTPQETQYF
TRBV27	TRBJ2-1	CASSLHAPSGSRMTYNEQFF
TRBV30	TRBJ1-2	CASAGTNVYGYTF
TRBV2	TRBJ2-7	CASSGLAANYEQYF
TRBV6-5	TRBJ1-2	CASRGKDRDYGYTF
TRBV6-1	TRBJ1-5	CASSEGVNQPQHF
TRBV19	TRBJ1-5	CASSIEAGAGNQPQHF
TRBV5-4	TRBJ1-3	CASSLTGNRNTIYF